These 10 T cell receptor beta chains were all obtained from the same sample, sequenced in a study of technical replicates of blood from several donors. Measured with immunoSEQ multiplex PCR; TCRdb has only the in-frame clones, and not every one. In the table there are fewer than 100,000 clones, approximately 91% of which are singletons. Sequencing used T cells isolated from PBMCs. The receptors were sampled from a human donor in good health.

The chain joins TRBV6-5 to TRBJ2-7; D is unresolved. Germline V gene sequence: CDR1 MNHEY, CDR2 SVGAGI. V was clipped by 8 bases and J by 6 bases, with 14 bases between them. CDR3 length: 12 amino acids. In DNA, the CDR3 is TGTGCCAGCGGTCCCGAGGCGAGCGAGCAGTACTTC. It codes for CASGPEASEQYF.

The sample holds one count of this clone. The rearrangement uses TRBV4-1 and TRBJ1-3, with 9 bases lining up with TRBD1. This CDR3 has 11 residues. Germline loops: CDR1 MGHRA, CDR2 YSYEKL. J lost 15 bases, V lost 5 bases, and 5 bases had no gene match. CDR3 nucleotides: TGCGCCAGCAGCGCCGGACAGGGGAAATATTTT. Protein sequence: CASSAGQGKYF.

CDR3 sequence reads: CASSIGETGQETQYF. The CDR3 nucleotides are TGTGCCAGTAGTATAGGCGAGACAGGGCAAGAGACCCAGTACTTC. This sequence joins TRBV19 and TRBJ2-5, with 7 bases lining up with TRBD1. Germline-derived CDR1 and CDR2 are LNHDA and SQIVND (reference sequence). This CDR3 has 15 residues. V lost 1 base and J lost 2; bases outside the gene matches: 4.

This clone came up once. V gene TRBV6-5 combines with J gene TRBJ2-5; no definite D call. Germline lookup yields CDR1 MNHEY and CDR2 SVGAGI. The V and J ends lost 7 bases and 2 bases respectively, with 5 bases between them. The CDR3 runs to 11 residues. The chain's CDR3 is CASKRQETQYF. As DNA, the CDR3 is TGTGCCAGCAAGCGACAAGAGACCCAGTACTTC.

In the case of this clone: The identical CDR3 is also encoded by other nucleotide sequences in the sample. The gene calls are TRBV29-1 and TRBJ2-7, with 8 bases aligning to TRBD1. The germline V gene has CDR1 SQVTM and CDR2 ANQGSEA. The CDR3 is made up of 14 amino acids. Unmatched junction bases numbered 2, after V lost 0 bases and J lost 1 base. The CDR3, as DNA: TGCAGCGTTGAAGATGGGACAGGTTCCTACGAGCAGTACTTC. This codes for CSVEDGTGSYEQYF.

The V and J genes are TRBV2 and TRBJ2-7; possibly TRBD1 for D (5 bases). This CDR3 has 15 residues. V lost 6 bases and J 2 bases, leaving 17 bases between the germline ends. Germline CDR1 is SNHLY and CDR2 is FYNNEI. CDR3 in amino acids: CASRETDSPTYEQYF. The CDR3 DNA reads TGTGCCAGCAGAGAGACAGACAGCCCCACCTACGAGCAGTACTTC. The full variable domain, in which reference TRBV2 and TRBJ2-7 provide the parts outside the CDR3, is EPEVTQTPSHQVTQMGQEVILRCVPISNHLYFYWYRQILGQKVEFLVSFYNNEISEKSEIFDDQFSVERPDGSNFTLKIRSTKLEDSAMYFCASRETDSPTYEQYFGPGTRLTVT.

This clone occurred once. The CDR3 sequence: CASSLYVTGGAGEKLFF. CDR3 in DNA: TGCGCCAGCAGCTTGTACGTGACAGGGGGCGCCGGTGAAAAACTGTTTTTT. The chain recombines TRBV5-1 with TRBJ1-4, with 10 bases lining up with TRBD1. The CDR3 is made up of 17 amino acids. Trimming at V came to 1 base and at J to 7 bases, leaving 10 bases not matched to a gene. Germline V gives CDR1 SGHRS, CDR2 YFSETQ.

The chain recombines TRBV27 with TRBJ1-1; D is uncertain. Germline V gene sequence: CDR1 MNHEY, CDR2 SMNVEV (reference sequence). V lost 0 bases and J 4 bases, leaving 27 bases between the germline ends. CDR3 length: 20 amino acids. The CDR3 loop is CASSLSGIWERIRGGTEAFF. CDR3 nucleotides: TGTGCCAGCAGTTTATCCGGGATTTGGGAAAGGATCCGGGGTGGCACTGAAGCTTTCTTT.

The chain uses TRBV2 and TRBJ1-5; D unresolved. The germline gives CDR1 SNHLY, CDR2 FYNNEI. Trimming removed 2 bases from V and 1 base from J, with 9 bases in between. The CDR3 has 15 residues. The CDR3 DNA reads as TGTGCCAGCAGTGAATTTGGGCTAAGCAATCAGCCCCAGCATTTT. Translation gives CASSEFGLSNQPQHF.

This rearrangement joins TRBV9 to TRBJ2-3, with TRBD1 identical over 7 bases. J gave up 6 bases and V 5 bases, and 6 bases lay outside the gene matches. Germline CDR1 reads SGDLS; CDR2 reads YYNGEE. This CDR3 contains 13 residues. CDR3 in amino acids: CASSGNRGDTQYF. CDR3 DNA sequence: TGTGCCAGCAGTGGTAACAGGGGTGATACGCAGTATTTT.